These 10 T cell receptor beta chains share one sample of origin, sequenced in a study of blood T cell repertoires in COVID-19. Method: immunoSEQ multiplex PCR; TCRdb's copy keeps in-frame clones and lacks some. The data hold approximately 93,000 clones, with 72% observed a single time. Sequencing used peripheral blood. The receptors come from a woman over 75 with acute or convalescent COVID-19.

The chain carries TRBV29-1 and TRBJ2-5, with D possibly matching TRBD2 (7 bases). The CDR3 length is 13 residues. Deletions cut 7 bases from V and 4 bases from J, with 16 bases between. CDR1 SQVTM and CDR2 ANQGSEA come from the germline V gene. CDR3 DNA: TGCAGCGCCAGTACAGGGAGGGGAGAGACCCAGTACTTC. Protein: CSASTGRGETQYF.

This clone was counted a single time. The chain links TRBV30 to TRBJ2-4, with 13 bases fitting TRBD2. Per germline, CDR1 GTSNPN and CDR2 SVGIG (reference sequence). V dropped 5 bases and J dropped 3; count of bases not matched to a gene: 13. The CDR3 is 18 residues long. The CDR3 region is CAWGGTSGGAVGKNIQYF. CDR3 DNA: TGTGCCTGGGGCGGAACTAGCGGGGGGGCGGTAGGCAAAAACATTCAGTACTTC.

The chain carries TRBV5-1 and TRBJ2-3; TRBD1 matches at 7 bases. The CDR3 has 16 residues. Germline CDR1 SGHRS, CDR2 YFSETQ. With 3 bases clipped from V and 4 bases from J, the junction kept 11 bases outside the gene matches. The CDR3 sequence: CASSSQGDSRADTQYF. DNA for the CDR3: TGCGCCAGCAGCTCTCAGGGGGACAGTAGGGCAGATACGCAGTATTTT.

This clone has just one count. The V and J genes are TRBV4-1 and TRBJ1-5, with a weak D call TRBD1 (5 bases). The CDR3 is 16 residues long. V was cut by 0 bases and J by 9 bases, with 18 bases left in between. Germline CDR1 MGHRA, CDR2 YSYEKL. The CDR3 loop reads CASSQDYRGGSGPQHF. For the CDR3, the DNA is TGCGCCAGCAGCCAAGATTATCGCGGGGGGTCCGGGCCCCAGCATTTT.

The V and J genes are TRBV6-2 or TRBV6-3 and TRBJ2-7; D is unresolved. With 2 bases removed from V and 0 bases from J, the gap between germline ends came to 5 bases. The CDR3 totals 13 residues. Germline V gene data show CDR1 as MNHEY and CDR2 as SVGEGT. The CDR3, as DNA: TGTGCCAGCAGTTACGGCAACTCCTACGAGCAGTACTTC. This gives the protein CASSYGNSYEQYF.

This chain uses TRBV5-5 with TRBJ1-5; tentatively, D is TRBD1 (5 bases). This CDR3 comprises 16 residues. CDR1 and CDR2 (germline): SGHKS, YYEKEE (reference sequence). The V gene lost 1 base and the J gene lost 2 bases, with 13 bases spanning the gap. The DNA of the CDR3 is TGTGCCAGCAGCTTGTCATGGGCGGGGCGCAATCAGCCCCAGCATTTT. It yields the protein CASSLSWAGRNQPQHF.

The sample holds a few counts of this clone. As DNA, the CDR3 is TGTGCCTGGAGTGGGCAGGGGGCGAACACCGGGGAGCTGTTTTTT. Translation: CAWSGQGANTGELFF. This rearrangement joins TRBV30 to TRBJ2-2; 7 bases are a match to TRBD1. Per the germline V gene, CDR1 is GTSNPN and CDR2 is SVGIG (reference sequence). J was trimmed by 0 bases and V by 1 base; bases with no gene match: 2. The length of the CDR3 is 15 residues.

This chain connects TRBV28 to TRBJ1-2; D not certain. This CDR3 region has 14 residues. Between the trimmed V and J ends, which lost 2 bases and 2 bases, there was a span of 9 bases. The germline CDR1 and CDR2 sequences are MDHEN and SYDVKM. The CDR3 spells CASSLGRTNYGYTF. In DNA form, the CDR3 reads TGTGCCAGCAGTTTAGGGAGAACGAACTATGGCTACACCTTC.

A few counts support this clone. This chain links TRBV6-2 or TRBV6-3 with TRBJ1-5, with TRBD1 matching 10 bases. There are 15 residues in the CDR3. The J segment lost 5 bases and the V segment lost 4 bases, leaving 5 bases of the junction unmatched. Germline V gives CDR1 MNHEY, CDR2 SVGEGT. CDR3 sequence: CASSLGTGVYQPQHF. The DNA for the CDR3 is TGTGCCAGCAGTTTAGGGACAGGGGTTTATCAGCCCCAGCATTTT.

J is TRBJ2-5 and V is TRBV29-1; D may be TRBD1 (6 bases). This CDR3 has 12 residues. Germline loops: CDR1 SQVTM, CDR2 ANQGSEA. With 6 bases removed from V and 2 bases from J, the gap between germline ends came to 10 bases. CDR3 region: CSVDSLQETQYF. CDR3 DNA sequence: TGCAGCGTGGACAGCCTTCAAGAGACCCAGTACTTC.